These 21 T cell receptor beta chains share one sample of origin, sequenced in a study of blood T cells in healthy people across ages. The use of a sample-barcoded 5' primer and a J-beta primer mix characterized a second PCR of roughly 7 to 12 cycles. A single record per CDR3 protein comes from TCRdb applying MiXCR to the 5' RACE reads. Here the sample spans 650,000 to 800,000 distinct CDR3 sequences, around 45% being singletons. The sample comprised blood. These receptors came from a man between 60 and 75 years old in good health.

The J gene is TRBJ1-2, the V gene TRBV5-1, with TRBD1 matching 7 bases. Germline lookup yields CDR1 SGHRS and CDR2 YFSETQ. There are 15 residues in the CDR3. V shed 0 bases and J 3 bases; nucleotides not matched to a gene: 5. The CDR3 loop is CASSLARGGDYGYTF. For the CDR3, the DNA is TGCGCCAGCAGCTTGGCCAGGGGGGGAGACTATGGCTACACCTTC.

The chain links TRBV14 to TRBJ1-2; 7 nucleotides agree with TRBD1. CDR1 SGHDN and CDR2 FVKESK come from the germline V gene. V lost 0 bases and J lost 6; bases outside the gene matches: 13. The CDR3 is 17 residues long. CDR3 residues: CASSQDWGDRSVNGYTF. CDR3 bases: TGTGCCAGCAGCCAAGATTGGGGGGACAGATCCGTCAATGGCTACACCTTC.

Concerning this clonotype itself: This is likely a read error, given that the CDR3 carries no conserved phenylalanine or tryptophan at its end. The chain carries TRBV20-1 and TRBJ2-7, with 12 positions matching TRBD2. Germline values: CDR1 DFQATT, CDR2 SNEGSKA (reference sequence). CDR3 length: 15 residues. The J segment lost 3 bases and the V segment lost 3 bases, leaving 6 bases of the junction unmatched. The CDR3 DNA is TGCAGTGCTAGGACGACTAGCGGGGGAGACTACGAGCAGTACTTA. Its translation: CSARTTSGGDYEQYL.

In this sample, this clonotype turned up a few times. CDR3: CSANRGRRQETQYF. DNA of the CDR3: TGCAGTGCTAACAGGGGGCGCAGACAAGAGACCCAGTACTTC. The gene calls are TRBV20-1 and TRBJ2-5; 9 bases are shared with TRBD1. V lost 4 bases to trimming and J lost 2 bases; unmatched junction nucleotides: 5. CDR1 and CDR2 (germline): DFQATT, SNEGSKA (reference sequence). This CDR3 region has 14 residues.

In this sample, this clonotype turned up a few times. The CDR3 is CASSYLLAGGHNEQFF. For the CDR3, the DNA is TGTGCCAGCAGTTACCTCTTGGCGGGGGGGCACAATGAGCAGTTCTTC. The J gene is TRBJ2-1, the V gene TRBV6-2 or TRBV6-3, with 9 bases lining up with TRBD2. The J segment lost 5 bases and the V segment lost 2 bases, leaving 7 bases of the junction unmatched. The CDR3 loop spans 16 amino acids. Germline V gene data show CDR1 as MNHEY and CDR2 as SVGEGT.

This clonotype appeared a few times. CDR3 nucleotides: TGCAGTGCTAGAGCCCGCGGGGGGGCCCTAGAGACCCAGTACTTC. Translated, it gives CSARARGGALETQYF. This rearrangement joins TRBV20-1 to TRBJ2-5, with 9 bases lining up with TRBD2. Germline-derived CDR1 and CDR2 are DFQATT and SNEGSKA (reference sequence). CDR3 length: 15 amino acids. Trimming at V came to 1 base and at J to 4 bases, leaving 7 bases not matched to a gene.

This clonotype was seen a few times. The chain employs TRBV27 and TRBJ2-3; 10 nucleotides agree with TRBD1. V lost 7 bases, J lost 1 base, and 5 bases stayed unmatched. The CDR3 spans 15 residues. Germline assignment: CDR1 MNHEY and CDR2 SMNVEV (reference sequence). The CDR3 nucleotides read TGTGCCAGCACCATAGGGACAGGGGGCACAGATACGCAGTATTTT. Its translation: CASTIGTGGTDTQYF.

This clonotype was recorded a few times. The chain recombines TRBV6-5 with TRBJ2-7; tentative D call: TRBD2 (8 bases). CDR3 length: 15 amino acids. The V gene's germline CDR1 is MNHEY and CDR2 SVGAGI. The V end lost 6 bases, the J end lost 4 bases, and 19 bases lay between the germline ends. CDR3 coding DNA: TGTGCCAGCAGCATAGCGGGACAGCCAATGTACGAGCAGTACTTC. It translates to CASSIAGQPMYEQYF.

The chain is built from TRBV4-3 and TRBJ2-2, with no clear D. Trimming cost V 4 bases and J 3 bases, with 21 bases left between them. This CDR3 has 18 residues. Germline assignment: CDR1 LGHNA and CDR2 YSLEER. DNA for the CDR3: TGCGCCAGCAGCCTAGATCCGCCGAAAAGCCGATACACCGGGGAGCTGTTTTTT. Translated: CASSLDPPKSRYTGELFF.

V usage is TRBV7-9 and J usage is TRBJ2-2, with 9 bases identical to TRBD1. Germline values: CDR1 SEHNR, CDR2 FQNEAQ (reference sequence). J lost 0 bases, V lost 5 bases, and 7 bases had no gene match. This CDR3 has 17 residues. DNA of the CDR3: TGTGCCAGCAGCGGACCGACAGGGGGTACGAACACCGGGGAGCTGTTTTTT. Its translation is CASSGPTGGTNTGELFF.

This clonotype has a handful of counts. CDR3 DNA sequence: TGTGCCACCAGTGACTCAGCTACAGATACGCAGTATTTT. It encodes CATSDSATDTQYF. The chain carries TRBV24-1 and TRBJ2-3; D remains unclear. Germline values: CDR1 KGHDR, CDR2 SFDVKD. The V end lost 4 bases, the J end lost 3 bases, and 7 bases lay between the germline ends. The length of the CDR3 is 13 residues.

This clonotype was found a few times. The chain recombines TRBV29-1 with TRBJ2-7; 7 bases map to TRBD2. The V gene end was trimmed by 2 bases and the J gene end by 3 bases; junction bases not matched to a gene: 4. CDR3 length equals 13 residues. Germline loops: CDR1 SQVTM, CDR2 ANQGSEA. The CDR3 loop is CSVEYTGGYEQYF. In DNA, the CDR3 is TGCAGCGTTGAATATACGGGAGGCTACGAGCAGTACTTC.

V usage is TRBV27 and J usage is TRBJ1-1; a possible D gene is TRBD1 (5 bases). The V gene's germline CDR1 is MNHEY and CDR2 SMNVEV (reference sequence). There are 12 residues in the CDR3. V shed 6 bases and J shed 11 bases, with 16 bases lying between them. DNA of the CDR3: TGTGCCAGCAGGCCGCCCTCCGGGGGGGCTTTCTTT. Its protein product is CASRPPSGGAFF.

The chain links TRBV4-3 to TRBJ1-1, with D unclear. Trimming left V 5 bases short and J 1 base short, with 14 bases between. Germline V lookup: CDR1 LGHNA, CDR2 YSLEER. This CDR3 region has 15 residues. CDR3 region: CASSSSSRPNTEAFF. The CDR3 bases are TGCGCCAGCAGCTCTTCAAGCAGGCCGAACACTGAAGCTTTCTTT.

Notes on this clonotype: One end of the junction does not line up with germline, which may come from a read error. The rearrangement uses TRBV29-1 and TRBJ1-4; perhaps TRBD1 as D (5 bases). CDR3 length: 10 amino acids. The germline V gene has CDR1 SQVTM and CDR2 ANQGSEA. CDR3 protein: CGGQEEKLFF. The CDR3 coding sequence is TGTGGGGGTCAAGAGGAAAAACTGTTTTTT.

The chain couples TRBV5-4 to TRBJ2-3; D may be TRBD1 or TRBD2 (5 bases each). The CDR3 extends over 15 amino acids. Trimming pared 1 base from V and 2 bases from J, leaving 11 bases between. In germline, CDR1 is SGHNT, CDR2 YYREEE (reference sequence). CDR3 protein: CASSLPGTFTDTQYF. In DNA form, the CDR3 reads TGTGCCAGCAGCTTGCCGGGGACCTTCACAGATACGCAGTATTTT.

The chain couples TRBV7-3 to TRBJ2-1; TRBD2 matches 11 bases. Trimming at V came to 1 base and at J to 11 bases, leaving 10 bases not matched to a gene. CDR1 and CDR2 (germline): SGHTA, FQGTGA. This CDR3 spans 16 amino acids. The CDR3 protein is CASSLNPTASGGKQFF. CDR3 DNA: TGTGCCAGCAGCTTAAACCCGACAGCTAGCGGGGGGAAGCAGTTCTTC.

This clonotype was detected a few times. The chain recombines TRBV5-1 with TRBJ2-7, with 11 bases identical to TRBD1. The CDR3 runs to 14 residues. Unmatched junction bases numbered 8, after V lost 8 bases and J lost 4 bases. CDR1 is SGHRS, CDR2 YFSETQ, per germline. The CDR3 DNA sequence: TGCGCCAGTGGCCCTGGGACAGGGGGATACGAGCAGTACTTC. This codes for CASGPGTGGYEQYF.

This clonotype was detected a few times. This chain joins TRBV5-1 and TRBJ2-3; 11 bases line up with TRBD1. CDR3 length: 16 amino acids. Germline CDR1 SGHRS, CDR2 YFSETQ. The J segment lost 6 bases and the V segment lost 4 bases, leaving 10 bases of the junction unmatched. CDR3 coding DNA: TGCGCCAGCAGCATAGACCGGGACAGGGGGGCGGATACGCAGTATTTT. This gives the protein CASSIDRDRGADTQYF.

This clonotype was seen just once. This rearrangement joins TRBV6-5 to TRBJ2-1; D gene ambiguous. This CDR3 comprises 17 residues. The V and J ends lost 0 bases and 0 bases respectively, with 12 bases between them. CDR1 is MNHEY and CDR2 is SVGAGI in the germline V gene. CDR3 DNA: TGTGCCAGCAGTTACTCGAATGGGCCAAGCTCCTACAATGAGCAGTTCTTC. It specifies CASSYSNGPSSYNEQFF.

This clonotype was seen more than once but under ten times. The genes are TRBV15 and TRBJ2-3, with 8 nucleotides matching TRBD1. The CDR3 loop spans 16 amino acids. Germline CDR1 is LNHNV and CDR2 is YYDKDF (reference sequence). Losses at the gene ends were 3 bases for V and 3 bases for J; bases not matched to a gene: 8. This CDR3 reads CATSSIQGVVTDTQYF. Here the CDR3 DNA reads TGTGCCACCAGCAGCATACAGGGGGTTGTTACAGATACGCAGTATTTT.